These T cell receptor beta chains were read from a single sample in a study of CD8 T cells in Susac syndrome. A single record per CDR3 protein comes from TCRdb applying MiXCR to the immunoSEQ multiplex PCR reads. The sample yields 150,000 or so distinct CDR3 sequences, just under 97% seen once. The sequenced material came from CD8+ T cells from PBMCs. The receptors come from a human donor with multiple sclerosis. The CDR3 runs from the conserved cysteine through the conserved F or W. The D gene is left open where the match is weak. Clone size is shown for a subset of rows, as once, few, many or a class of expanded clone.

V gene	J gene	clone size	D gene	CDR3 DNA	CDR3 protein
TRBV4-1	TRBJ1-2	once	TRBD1	TGCGCCAGCAGCCAAGCCAACAGGGGAACCCATGGCTACACCTTC	CASSQANRGTHGYTF
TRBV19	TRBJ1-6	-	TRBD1	TGTGCCAGTAGTATAAGCGGACCGGGACAGGAGAATTCACCCCTCCACTTT	CASSISGPGQENSPLHF
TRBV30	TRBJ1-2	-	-	TGTGCCTGGACCGGGGGCGCCTATGGCTACACCTTC	CAWTGGAYGYTF
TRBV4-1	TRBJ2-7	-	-	TGCGCCAGCAGCCCTGGTGTGGGGCAGCCTTTCTCCTACGAGCAGTACTTC	CASSPGVGQPFSYEQYF
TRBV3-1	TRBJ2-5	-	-	TGTGCCAGCAGCCAAGATGAAGGGATGGAGACCCAGTACTTC	CASSQDEGMETQYF
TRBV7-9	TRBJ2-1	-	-	TGTGCCAGCAGCAGAGAGACGGTAGGGATTTTCGATGAGCAGTTCTTC	CASSRETVGIFDEQFF
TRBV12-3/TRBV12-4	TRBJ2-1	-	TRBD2	TGTGCCCTCGGGCGGGGGGTCTACAATGAGCAGTTCTTC	CALGRGVYNEQFF
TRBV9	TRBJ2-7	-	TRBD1	TGTGCCAGCAGCGGAGGACAGGGGTCGTACGAGCAGTACTTC	CASSGGQGSYEQYF
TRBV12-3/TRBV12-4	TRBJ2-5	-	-	TGTGCCAGCAGTTGGGCTGAGACCCAGTACTTC	CASSWAETQYF
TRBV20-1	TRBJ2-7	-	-	TGCAGTGCTAGAGATTGGGGGAGAGGGCACAACTCCTACGAGCAGTACTTC	CSARDWGRGHNSYEQYF
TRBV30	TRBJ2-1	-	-	TGTGCCTGGAGTGTGGGTGGTGAGCAGTTCTTC	CAWSVGGEQFF
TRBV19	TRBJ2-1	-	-	TGTGCCAGCGCGGCCCCCAATGAGCAGTTCTTC	CASAAPNEQFF
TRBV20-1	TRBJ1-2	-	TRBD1	TGCAGTGCCGTCGCTCCGGGACAGGGAGACTATGGCTACACCTTC	CSAVAPGQGDYGYTF
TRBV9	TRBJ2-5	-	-	TGTGCCAGCAGCGTATCAAAACAGACCCTCCAAGAGACCCAGTACTTC	CASSVSKQTLQETQYF
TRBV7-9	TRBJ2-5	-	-	TGTGCCAGCAGCTCCCCGACAGGAATGGAAGAGACCCAGTACTTC	CASSSPTGMEETQYF
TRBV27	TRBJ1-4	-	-	TGTGCCAGTGCTGGCTACGACCGCTCGCCTGTTGAGCTGTTTTTT	CASAGYDRSPVELFF
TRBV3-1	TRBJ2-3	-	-	TGTGCCAGCAGCCAACAGCCCCCAGACCAGTATTTT	CASSQQPPDQYF
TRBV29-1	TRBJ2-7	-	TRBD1	TGCAGCGTACAGGACAGGAATTCCTACGAGCAGTACTTC	CSVQDRNSYEQYF
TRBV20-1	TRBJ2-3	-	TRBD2	TGCAGTGCTAGAGGGGTCATCCGAAGCGGGATAGCGGACACGCAGTATTTT	CSARGVIRSGIADTQYF
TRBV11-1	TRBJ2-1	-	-	TGTGCCAGCAGCTTAGCGCAGCGGGACAACATGGGGCAGTTCTTC	CASSLAQRDNMGQFF
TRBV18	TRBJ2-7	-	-	TGTGCCAGCTCACCACCGGGGCAGCAGTACGAGCAGTACTTC	CASSPPGQQYEQYF
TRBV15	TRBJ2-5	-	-	TGTGCCACCAGCCCCCCAGGGTCCGAGACCCAGTACTTC	CATSPPGSETQYF
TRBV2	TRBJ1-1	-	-	TGTGCCAGCCGTCTGGCAGGGTCGAACACTGAAGCTTTCTTT	CASRLAGSNTEAFF
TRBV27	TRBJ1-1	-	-	TGTGCCAGCACCCTAAGCCCAGGGAACACTGAAGCTTTCTTT	CASTLSPGNTEAFF
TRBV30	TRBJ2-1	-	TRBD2	TGTGCCTGGAGTGTCGAAGCGGTTCCCGCGGGAGGGCAGTTCTTC	CAWSVEAVPAGGQFF
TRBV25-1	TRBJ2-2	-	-	TGTGCCAGCAGTGCGGGGGCCGGGGAGCTGTTTTTT	CASSAGAGELFF
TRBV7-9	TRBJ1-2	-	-	TGTGCCAGCAGCCCGTTGGGCCCGTACACCTTC	CASSPLGPYTF